Listed below are T cell receptor beta chains from one sample, sequenced in a study of cytomegalovirus exposure and HLA in healthy donors. Data came from immunoSEQ multiplex PCR; TCRdb stores just in-frame clones and leaves some out. This table holds around 150,000 clones, around 75% found once. Sequencing was done on a sample of PBMCs. The receptors originated from a male donor in good health and CMV-seronegative. Each CDR3 is given with its conserved first and last residue. A D gene is named only where the DNA matches it firmly. Clone size is shown for a subset of rows, as once, few, many or a class of expanded clone.

j_call	d_call	v_call	clone_size	cdr3_aa
TRBJ2-6	.	TRBV5-1	.	CASSQDRSSGANVLTF
TRBJ1-1	.	TRBV4-3	once	CASSQDLQTGFRRTEAFF
TRBJ1-4	TRBD1	TRBV28	.	CASSPPGTVNEKLFF
TRBJ2-5	.	TRBV7-2	.	CASSAGSRETQYF
TRBJ1-2	.	TRBV7-9	.	CASIPPGKYYGYTF
TRBJ1-2	.	TRBV29-1	.	CSGQGPYGYTF
TRBJ1-2	TRBD1	TRBV6-5	.	CASSYQGANGYTF
TRBJ2-5	TRBD1	TRBV5-6	.	CASSPGQTLQETQYF
TRBJ1-2	TRBD1	TRBV25-1	.	CASNTGTGELGYGYTF
TRBJ1-1	.	TRBV2	few	CASSERQNTEAFF
TRBJ2-5	TRBD2	TRBV4-3	.	CASSQEPSTSGIQTQYF
TRBJ1-6	.	TRBV18	.	CASSPSEGVKYSPLHF
TRBJ1-2	.	TRBV5-1	.	CASSLTGSVYGYTF
TRBJ2-5	.	TRBV5-1	.	CASRVSDSETQYF
TRBJ2-1	TRBD2	TRBV2	once	CASSLSGASYNEQFF
TRBJ1-1	TRBD1	TRBV5-1	few	CASSLGEGAFEAFF
TRBJ1-3	.	TRBV6-6	.	CASKQGLTGNTIYF
TRBJ2-1	TRBD2	TRBV7-9	.	CASSLVGTSGSNEQFF
TRBJ1-1	.	TRBV5-1	.	CATSTGDTEAFF
.	TRBD1	TRBV18	.	CASSPGDSYEQYF
TRBJ1-2	.	TRBV6-1	.	CASSEGWGLGGYTF
TRBJ2-3	TRBD1	TRBV6-5	.	CASSQQGDSTDTQYF
TRBJ2-3	TRBD2	TRBV2	.	CASRLTSGTYTDTQYF
TRBJ1-2	.	TRBV30	.	CAWSRGMGLYGYTF
TRBJ2-2	.	TRBV12-5	.	CASAERTTGELFF
TRBJ1-5	TRBD1	TRBV5-6	.	CASSLRQGGTQPQHF
TRBJ2-5	.	TRBV6-5	.	CASLSATETQYF
TRBJ1-4	TRBD1	TRBV30	.	CAWSATDRGRWTNEKLFF
TRBJ2-3	.	TRBV7-2	.	CASSSPPARSTQYF
TRBJ2-1	TRBD1	TRBV6-5	.	CASSYDRGNEQFF
TRBJ1-1	.	TRBV7-2	.	CASSLAQLTEAFF
TRBJ1-6	TRBD1	TRBV7-9	.	CSSLTGEGSPLHF
TRBJ2-2	.	TRBV18	.	CASSLLAETTGELFF
.	.	TRBV15	.	CATSRVRERAHEQYF
TRBJ2-1	TRBD2	TRBV2	.	CASSDFGGGLHNEQFF
TRBJ1-2	TRBD1	TRBV6-1	.	CASNYRGQVYGYTF
TRBJ1-4	TRBD1	TRBV2	.	CASSGDRNEKLFF
TRBJ1-2	TRBD1	TRBV7-2	.	CASSPLGGNRGGYTF
TRBJ1-3	.	TRBV18	.	CASSPGHLSGNTIYF
TRBJ1-6	.	TRBV27	.	CASTGDTAPTYYNSPLHF
TRBJ1-6	.	TRBV6-5	.	CASSLTGKGSPLHF